The clone carrying this T cell receptor beta chain was counted between two and nine times. Investigators profiled TCR beta VDJ and CDR3 from genomic DNA template. MiXCR was run by TCRdb on the reads, yielding one entry per CDR3 protein. Found here are hundreds of thousands of distinct CDR3 sequences, 25% to 40% of them singletons; the top ten hold roughly 0.8%. This entry comes from a study of CD8+CD57+ T cells in acquired aplastic anemia. Study background: Yields of DNA that came from sorted CD4+ and CD8+ cells averaged roughly 3.2 ug.

The CDR3 consists of 15 residues. Between the trimmed V and J ends, which lost 6 bases and 2 bases, there was a span of 17 bases. Patients selected for sequencing had displayed CD8+CD57+ cell expansion by flow cytometry. Specimen: sorted CD4+, CD8+, or CD8+CD57+ T cells (not recorded which) from PBMCs. This sequence was found in a human donor with aplastic anemia. The chain has TRBV12-3 or TRBV12-4 and TRBJ2-7, with D perhaps being TRBD1 or TRBD2 (6 bases each). The CDR3 reads CASRPSGGVTYEQYF. CDR3 in DNA: TGTGCCAGCAGACCCTCCGGGGGCGTTACCTACGAGCAGTACTTC.